These 27 T cell receptor beta chains came from one sample sequenced in a study of CD8 T cells in Susac syndrome. Random hexamers were used to reverse transcribe the RNA input (about 0.45 to 1 ug). In TCRdb, the immunoSEQ multiplex PCR reads were re-called with MiXCR into one record per CDR3 protein. The sample has around 230,000 distinct CDR3 sequences, almost 97% seen once. Material: CD4+ T cells from PBMCs. The receptors here all came from a human donor with Susac syndrome.

This chain uses TRBV9 with TRBJ1-4; 7 bases match TRBD1. The germline gives CDR1 SGDLS, CDR2 YYNGEE. This CDR3 is 14 amino acids long. V was clipped by 4 bases and J by 5 bases; unmatched bases: 5. The CDR3 sequence: CASSSRQGNEKLFF. The CDR3 coding sequence is TGTGCCAGCAGCTCGAGACAGGGAAATGAAAAACTGTTTTTT.

V and J are TRBV27 and TRBJ1-2; D is unresolved. Germline assignment: CDR1 MNHEY and CDR2 SMNVEV (reference sequence). V lost 3 bases and J 8 bases, leaving 19 bases between the germline ends. The CDR3 is 15 residues long. The CDR3: CASSFTPVTIYGYTF. The DNA of the CDR3 is TGTGCCAGCAGTTTCACGCCAGTCACTATCTACGGCTACACCTTC.

About this clonotype: Germline and junction disagree at one end, which may indicate a read error. The chain is built from TRBV20-1 and TRBJ1-2; 7 nucleotides line up with TRBD1. The CDR3 consists of 11 residues. Germline V CDR1 and CDR2: DFQATT, SNEGSKA (reference sequence). DNA of the CDR3: TGCAGTGGTAGACAGGGAACCGGCTACACCTTC. This gives the protein CSGRQGTGYTF.

This rearrangement joins TRBV28 to TRBJ2-2; no definite D call. This CDR3 comprises 12 residues. Germline V CDR1 and CDR2: MDHEN, SYDVKM. V was shortened by 5 bases and J by 6 bases, with 7 bases between the two germline ends. The CDR3, as DNA: TGTGCCAGCAGTGTCGTCTCCGGGGAGCTGTTTTTT. Residues: CASSVVSGELFF.

J is TRBJ1-1 and V is TRBV29-1, with TRBD1 identical over 8 bases. Looked up from germline, CDR1 is SQVTM and CDR2 is ANQGSEA. This CDR3 is built from 14 residues. V gave up 4 bases and J gave up 2 bases; unmatched junction bases: 6. CDR3: CSVVRTGLNTEAFF. CDR3 DNA sequence: TGCAGCGTTGTCCGGACAGGGCTTAACACTGAAGCTTTCTTT. Complete variable domain (other parts from reference TRBV29-1 and TRBJ1-1): SAVISQKPSRDICQRGTSLTIQCQVDSQVTMMFWYRQQPGQSLTLIATANQGSEATYESGFVIDKFPISRPNLTFSTLTVSNMSPEDSSIYLCSVVRTGLNTEAFFGQGTRLTVV.

V and J are TRBV20-1 and TRBJ2-1; the D gene is possibly TRBD1 (6 bases). The CDR3 extends over 13 amino acids. Germline CDR1 is DFQATT and CDR2 is SNEGSKA (reference sequence). The V end lost 0 bases, the J end lost 9 bases, and 12 bases lay between the germline ends. In nucleotides, the CDR3 is TGCAGTGCTAGAGATTTAGGGACAACTGAGCAGTTCTTC. It codes for CSARDLGTTEQFF.

This sequence joins TRBV4-2 and TRBJ2-1, with TRBD2 identical over 11 bases. The germline V gene encodes CDR1 LGHNA and CDR2 YNFKEQ. V lost 4 bases and J lost 8; bases outside the gene matches: 10. The length of the CDR3 is 16 residues. The CDR3 coding sequence is TGTGCCAGCAGCCCTGGGAATAGCGGGAGGGGGCATGAGCAGTTCTTC. As protein: CASSPGNSGRGHEQFF.

The chain's CDR3 is CSASEPGNVWAEAFF. CDR3 nucleotides: TGCAGTGCTAGTGAGCCAGGGAATGTCTGGGCTGAAGCTTTCTTT. The chain combines TRBV20-1 with TRBJ1-1; the D gene is possibly TRBD1 (5 bases). V lost 3 bases, J lost 6 bases, and 20 bases lay in between. This CDR3 is 15 amino acids long. From germline, CDR1 is DFQATT and CDR2 SNEGSKA (reference sequence).

The chain has TRBV30 and TRBJ2-2; tentative D call: TRBD2 (7 bases). Germline lookup yields CDR1 GTSNPN and CDR2 SVGIG (reference sequence). V was cut by 8 bases and J by 4 bases, with 14 bases left in between. The CDR3 has 13 residues. CDR3: CAGGGDRTGELFF. The CDR3 coding sequence is TGTGCCGGAGGGGGGGATCGCACCGGGGAGCTGTTTTTT.

The J gene is TRBJ2-7, the V gene TRBV20-1; D uncertain. CDR3 length equals 13 residues. CDR1 and CDR2 from the germline V gene are DFQATT and SNEGSKA (reference sequence). V was clipped by 3 bases and J by 0 bases, with 9 bases between them. The CDR3 DNA is TGCAGTGCTAGGTGGGCAGTCTCCTACGAGCAGTACTTC. It encodes CSARWAVSYEQYF.

The chain recombines TRBV12-3 or TRBV12-4 with TRBJ1-2; TRBD1 might be the D (5 bases). V was shortened by 7 bases and J by 8 bases, with 17 bases between the two germline ends. The CDR3 loop spans 13 amino acids. The DNA for the CDR3 is TGTGCCAGCATCGCGAATGGGGCGGCGGGCTACACCTTC. Protein sequence: CASIANGAAGYTF.

This chain links TRBV7-2 with TRBJ2-7; 9 positions match TRBD2. The CDR3 is 16 amino acids. The V and J ends lost 1 base and 3 bases, in that order; junction bases with no gene match: 7. The germline gives CDR1 SGHTA, CDR2 FQGNSA. The CDR3 protein is CASSLEGSGGYYEQYF. Here the CDR3 DNA reads TGTGCCAGCAGCTTAGAGGGTAGCGGGGGTTACTACGAGCAGTACTTC. The variable domain in full, completed from reference TRBV7-2 and TRBJ2-7, reads GAGVSQSPSNKVTEKGKDVELRCDPISGHTALYWYRQSLGQGLEFLIYFQGNSAPDKSGLPSDRFSAERTGGSVSTLTIQRTQQEDSAVYLCASSLEGSGGYYEQYFGPGTRLTVT.

Written as DNA, the CDR3 is TGTGCCACCAGTGCCGCGGGGGGGGCCAACGTCCTGACTTTC. The encoded protein is CATSAAGGANVLTF. The chain has TRBV24-1 and TRBJ2-6, with D possibly being TRBD2 (6 bases). The CDR3 loop spans 14 amino acids. CDR1 and CDR2 from the germline V gene are KGHDR and SFDVKD. Trimming pared 5 bases from V and 4 bases from J, leaving 8 bases between.

The CDR3 loop reads CASSQDLRGYQETQYF. The CDR3 DNA reads as TGTGCCAGCAGCCAAGATCTACGGGGTTACCAAGAGACCCAGTACTTC. The chain carries TRBV3-1 and TRBJ2-5, with D possibly being TRBD2 (5 bases). V was trimmed by 0 bases and J by 0 bases, leaving 11 bases between them. The CDR3 runs 16 residues. Germline-derived CDR1 and CDR2 are LGHDT and YNNKEL (reference sequence).

This clonotype was seen once. This chain joins TRBV9 and TRBJ2-6; D not certain. The CDR3 sequence is 15 residues long. The germline V gene has CDR1 SGDLS and CDR2 YYNGEE. V lost 3 bases, J lost 3 bases, and 10 bases lay in between. CDR3: CASSELFSGANVLTF. CDR3 coding DNA: TGTGCCAGCAGCGAGCTTTTTAGTGGGGCCAACGTCCTGACTTTC.

V gene TRBV6-4 combines with J gene TRBJ2-1; 11 bases align to TRBD1. The CDR3 is made up of 15 amino acids. The trim removed 2 bases at V and 6 bases at J, leaving 3 bases unmatched. The V gene's germline CDR1 is MRHNA and CDR2 SNTAGT. The CDR3 reads CASSDPGQGGNEQFF. CDR3 nucleotide sequence: TGTGCCAGCAGTGACCCGGGACAGGGGGGCAATGAGCAGTTCTTC.

J is TRBJ2-1 and V is TRBV19, with 12 positions matching TRBD2. Germline trimming cut 7 bases from V and 7 bases from J; bases unmatched to any gene: 11. The CDR3 extends over 16 amino acids. Germline assignment: CDR1 LNHDA and CDR2 SQIVND (reference sequence). This chain's CDR3 is CASTYTLAGGWNEQFF. The CDR3 DNA reads as TGTGCCAGTACCTACACTCTAGCGGGAGGGTGGAATGAGCAGTTCTTC.

The rearrangement uses TRBV20-1 and TRBJ2-2, with a tentative D call TRBD2 (5 bases). The CDR3 consists of 13 residues. CDR1 is DFQATT, CDR2 SNEGSKA, per germline (reference sequence). V lost 3 bases and J lost 4, with 9 bases in between. In DNA form, the CDR3 reads TGCAGTGCTAGCCGGGATGTCACCGGGGAGCTGTTTTTT. Translating gives CSASRDVTGELFF.

This clonotype has a single count. This chain uses TRBV24-1 with TRBJ2-6; possible D gene TRBD1, 6 bases. Looked up from germline, CDR1 is KGHDR and CDR2 is SFDVKD. Trimming left V 8 bases short and J 2 bases short, with 9 bases between. The CDR3 sequence is 14 residues long. The CDR3 DNA reads as TGTGCCACCACTACAGGGACTGGGGCCAACGTCCTGACTTTC. It yields the protein CATTTGTGANVLTF.

As DNA, the CDR3 is TGTGCCAGCAGCCAAGGGGGGTACGAGAGGGAGCAGTACTTC. This encodes CASSQGGYEREQYF. The rearrangement uses TRBV3-1 and TRBJ2-7; D possibly uses TRBD1 or TRBD2 (5 bases each). Trimming cost V 1 base and J 7 bases, with 14 bases left between them. The CDR3 is 14 residues long. Germline CDR1 LGHDT, CDR2 YNNKEL (reference sequence).

This chain connects TRBV29-1 to TRBJ2-4; maybe TRBD2 (6 bases). Trimming left V 6 bases short and J 3 bases short, with 12 bases between. This CDR3 spans 13 amino acids. Germline CDR1 reads SQVTM; CDR2 reads ANQGSEA. The CDR3 is CSVLVRDKNIQYF. In DNA, the CDR3 is TGCAGCGTGCTGGTGCGGGACAAAAACATTCAGTACTTC.

The chain employs TRBV28 and TRBJ2-5; 12 bases agree with TRBD2. The CDR3 runs 16 residues. CDR1 is MDHEN, CDR2 SYDVKM, per germline. J gave up 5 bases and V 5 bases, and 9 bases lay outside the gene matches. This chain's CDR3 is CASSARLAGDRETQYF. Here the CDR3 DNA reads TGTGCCAGCAGTGCCCGACTAGCGGGAGATCGGGAGACCCAGTACTTC.

The rearrangement joins TRBV12-3 or TRBV12-4 to TRBJ2-1; TRBD2 might be the D (5 bases). The CDR3 has 11 residues. V lost 11 bases and J lost 2, with 7 bases in between. The CDR3 DNA sequence: TGTGCCGGGAGTACCTACAATGAGCAGTTCTTC. Its translation is CAGSTYNEQFF.

The chain combines TRBV2 with TRBJ1-2; unclear D gene. Germline V gene sequence: CDR1 SNHLY, CDR2 FYNNEI. The CDR3 length is 12 residues. Trimming took off 7 bases at V and 0 bases at J, with 6 bases between the two ends. DNA of the CDR3: TGTGCCAGCACCGCGGCTAACTATGGCTACACCTTC. It translates to CASTAANYGYTF.

This clonotype has just one count. This chain joins TRBV29-1 and TRBJ1-2, with D maybe TRBD1 (5 bases). The V end was cut by 6 bases, the J end by 4 bases, with 12 bases between. CDR3 length: 12 amino acids. In germline, CDR1 is SQVTM, CDR2 ANQGSEA. This CDR3 reads CSVGGGGYGYTF. CDR3 DNA sequence: TGCAGCGTGGGGGGTGGAGGCTATGGCTACACCTTC. Using reference TRBV29-1 and TRBJ1-2 for the parts outside the CDR3, the full variable domain is SAVISQKPSRDICQRGTSLTIQCQVDSQVTMMFWYRQQPGQSLTLIATANQGSEATYESGFVIDKFPISRPNLTFSTLTVSNMSPEDSSIYLCSVGGGGYGYTFGSGTRLTVV.

This clonotype was detected only once. The chain combines TRBV30 with TRBJ2-1; TRBD2 is a possible D gene (6 bases). Trimming cost V 0 bases and J 2 bases, with 14 bases left between them. Germline values: CDR1 GTSNPN, CDR2 SVGIG (reference sequence). The CDR3 consists of 16 residues. Here the CDR3 reads CAWSVVRRGPYNEQFF. Written as DNA, the CDR3 is TGTGCCTGGAGTGTGGTTAGGCGGGGACCCTACAATGAGCAGTTCTTC.

The chain links TRBV30 to TRBJ1-1; the D is unclear. The CDR3 runs to 13 residues. CDR1 GTSNPN and CDR2 SVGIG come from the germline V gene (reference sequence). V was cut by 0 bases and J by 1 base, with 6 bases left in between. The CDR3, as DNA: TGTGCCTGGAGTGTTAACAAGAACACTGAAGCTTTCTTT. Its protein product is CAWSVNKNTEAFF.